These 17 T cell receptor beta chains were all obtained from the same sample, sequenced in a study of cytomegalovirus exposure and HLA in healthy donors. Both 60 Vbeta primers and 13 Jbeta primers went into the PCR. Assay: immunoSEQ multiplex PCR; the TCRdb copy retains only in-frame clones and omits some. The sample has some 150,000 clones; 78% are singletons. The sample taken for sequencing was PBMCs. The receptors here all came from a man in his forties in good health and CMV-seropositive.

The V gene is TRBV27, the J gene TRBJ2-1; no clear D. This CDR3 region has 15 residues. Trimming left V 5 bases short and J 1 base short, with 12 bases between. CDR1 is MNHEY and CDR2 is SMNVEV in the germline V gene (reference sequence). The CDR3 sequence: CASSPTEYSYNEQFF. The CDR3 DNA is TGTGCCAGCAGTCCTACAGAGTATTCCTACAATGAGCAGTTCTTC.

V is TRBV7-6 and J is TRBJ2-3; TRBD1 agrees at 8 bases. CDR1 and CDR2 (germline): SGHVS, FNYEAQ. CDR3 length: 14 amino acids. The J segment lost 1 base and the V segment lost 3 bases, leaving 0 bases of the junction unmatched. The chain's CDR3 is CASSLTGGTDTQYF. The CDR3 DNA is TGTGCCAGCAGCTTGACAGGGGGCACAGATACGCAGTATTTT.

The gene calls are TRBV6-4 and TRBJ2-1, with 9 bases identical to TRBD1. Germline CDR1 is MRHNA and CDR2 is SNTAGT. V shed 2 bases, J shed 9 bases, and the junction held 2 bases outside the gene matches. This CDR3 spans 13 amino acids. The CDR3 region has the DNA TGTGCCAGCAGTGACCAGGGACAGGGTGAGCAGTTCTTC. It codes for CASSDQGQGEQFF.

CDR3 bases: TGTGCCAGCTCACCAATTCAATCAGGGGAATCTGAAAAACTGTTTTTT. It yields the protein CASSPIQSGESEKLFF. The chain carries TRBV18 and TRBJ1-4; a weak D match, TRBD1 (6 bases). The CDR3 is 16 amino acids. Per the germline V gene, CDR1 is KGHSH and CDR2 is LQKENI. Trimming shortened V by 2 bases and J by 7 bases, and 17 bases separated the two germline ends. Full variable domain (outside the CDR3, taken from reference TRBV18 and TRBJ1-4): NAGVMQNPRHLVRRRGQEARLRCSPMKGHSHVYWYRQLPEEGLKFMVYLQKENIIDESGMPKERFSAEFPKEGPSILRIQQVVRGDSAAYFCASSPIQSGESEKLFFGSGTQLSVL.

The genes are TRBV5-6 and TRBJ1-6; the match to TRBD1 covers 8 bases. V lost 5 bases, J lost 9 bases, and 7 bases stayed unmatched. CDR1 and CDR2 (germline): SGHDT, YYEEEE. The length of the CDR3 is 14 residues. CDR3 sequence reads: CASRKTGDSSPLHF. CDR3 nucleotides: TGTGCCAGCAGGAAGACAGGGGATTCTTCACCCCTCCACTTT.

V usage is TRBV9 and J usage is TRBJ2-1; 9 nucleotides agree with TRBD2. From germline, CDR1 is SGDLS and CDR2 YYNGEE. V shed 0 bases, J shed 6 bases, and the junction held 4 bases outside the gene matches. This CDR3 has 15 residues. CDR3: CASSVAPAGGNEQFF. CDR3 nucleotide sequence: TGTGCCAGCAGCGTAGCGCCAGCGGGAGGCAATGAGCAGTTCTTC.

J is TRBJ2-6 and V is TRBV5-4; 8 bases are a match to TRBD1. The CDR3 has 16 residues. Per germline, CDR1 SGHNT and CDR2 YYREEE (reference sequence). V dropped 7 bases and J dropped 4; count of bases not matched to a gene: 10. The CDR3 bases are TGTGCCAGCGGCGGACAGGGCAAAGGGGGGGCCAACGTCCTGACTTTC. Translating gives CASGGQGKGGANVLTF.

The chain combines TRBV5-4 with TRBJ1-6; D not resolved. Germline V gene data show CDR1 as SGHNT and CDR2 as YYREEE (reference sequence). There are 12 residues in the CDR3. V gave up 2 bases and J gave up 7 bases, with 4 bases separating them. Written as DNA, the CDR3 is TGTGCCAGCAGCTTCACAAATTCACCCCTCCACTTT. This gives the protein CASSFTNSPLHF.

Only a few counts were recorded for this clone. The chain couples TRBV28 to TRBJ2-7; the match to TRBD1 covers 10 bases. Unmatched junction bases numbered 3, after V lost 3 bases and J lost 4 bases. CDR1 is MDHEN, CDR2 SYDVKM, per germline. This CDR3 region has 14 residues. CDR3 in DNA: TGTGCCAGCAGTTTCCCGGGACAGGGGTACGAGCAGTACTTC. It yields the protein CASSFPGQGYEQYF.

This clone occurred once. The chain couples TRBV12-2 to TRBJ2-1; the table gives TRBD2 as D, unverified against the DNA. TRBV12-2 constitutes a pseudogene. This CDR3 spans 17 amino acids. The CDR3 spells CASRLASRRVVYNEQFF. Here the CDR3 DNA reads TGTGCAAGTCGCTTAGCGTCTCGGCGGGTGGTATACAATGAGCAGTTCTTC.

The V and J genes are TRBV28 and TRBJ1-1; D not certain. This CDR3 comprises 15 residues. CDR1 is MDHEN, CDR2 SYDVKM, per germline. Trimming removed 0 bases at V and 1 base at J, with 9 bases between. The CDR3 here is CASSLWGDKNTEAFF. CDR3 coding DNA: TGTGCCAGCAGTTTATGGGGAGACAAGAACACTGAAGCTTTCTTT.

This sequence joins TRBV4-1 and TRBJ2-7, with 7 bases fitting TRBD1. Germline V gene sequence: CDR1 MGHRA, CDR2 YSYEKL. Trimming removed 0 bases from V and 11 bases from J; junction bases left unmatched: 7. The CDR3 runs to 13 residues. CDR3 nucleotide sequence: TGCGCCAGCAGCCAAGACGCGGAGACAGGGAAGTACTTC. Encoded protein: CASSQDAETGKYF.

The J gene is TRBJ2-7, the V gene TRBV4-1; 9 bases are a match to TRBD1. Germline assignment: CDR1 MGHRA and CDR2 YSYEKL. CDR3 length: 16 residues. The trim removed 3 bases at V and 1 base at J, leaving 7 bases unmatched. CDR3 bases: TGCGCCAGCAGCCAGGGACCCGGGACAGGGTCCTACGAGCAGTACTTC. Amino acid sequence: CASSQGPGTGSYEQYF.

For the CDR3, the DNA is TGTGCCAGCAGTACCCCCAGCGGGAGCCAGCCTGGTGAGCAGTTCTTC. It encodes CASSTPSGSQPGEQFF. The chain combines TRBV28 with TRBJ2-1; 8 bases fit TRBD2. The germline gives CDR1 MDHEN, CDR2 SYDVKM. Trimming at V came to 5 bases and at J to 9 bases, leaving 15 bases not matched to a gene. The CDR3 covers 16 residues.

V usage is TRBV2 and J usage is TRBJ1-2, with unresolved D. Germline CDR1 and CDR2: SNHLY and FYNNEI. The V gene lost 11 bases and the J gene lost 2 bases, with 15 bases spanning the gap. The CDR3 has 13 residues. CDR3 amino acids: CAAEPVANYGYTF. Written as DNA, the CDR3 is TGTGCCGCCGAGCCAGTAGCGAACTATGGCTACACCTTC.

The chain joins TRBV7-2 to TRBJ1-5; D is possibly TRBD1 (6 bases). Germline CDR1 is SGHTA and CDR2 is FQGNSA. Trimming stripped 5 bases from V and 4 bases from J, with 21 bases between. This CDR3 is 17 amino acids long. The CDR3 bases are TGTGCCAGCAGCCCGAGAGGGGCAGGGGAAAGTAATCAGCCCCAGCATTTT. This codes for CASSPRGAGESNQPQHF.

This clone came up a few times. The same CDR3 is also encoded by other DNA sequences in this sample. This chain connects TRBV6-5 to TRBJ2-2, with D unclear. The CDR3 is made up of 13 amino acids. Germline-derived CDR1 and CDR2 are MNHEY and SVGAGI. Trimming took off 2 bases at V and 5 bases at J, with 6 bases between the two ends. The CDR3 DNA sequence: TGTGCCAGCAGTTACAGAGGTACCGGGGAGCTGTTTTTT. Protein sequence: CASSYRGTGELFF.